The text below deals with one T cell receptor beta chain. These data belong to a study of CD8 T cells in Susac syndrome. CDR3 length equals 16 residues. The germline V and J ends were trimmed by 4 bases and 0 bases, with 15 bases remaining between them. Germline V gene data show CDR1 as SQVTM and CDR2 as ANQGSEA. CD8+ and CD4+ T cells circulating in blood were sequenced for TCR beta. The multiple sclerosis control cohort comprised treatment-naive individuals presenting with stable or active relapsing-remitting disease. TEMRA cells were FACS-enriched, and CD8+ and CD4+ T cells were isolated negatively. Random-hexamer reverse transcription was applied to about 0.5 to 1 ug RNA. The immunoSEQ assay covered 54 Vbeta and 13 Jbeta segments for CDR3. TCRdb itself ran the immunoSEQ multiplex PCR reads through MiXCR, one entry per CDR3 protein. The table includes about 150,000 distinct CDR3 sequences, 85% to 95% detected once.

The sequencing input was CD4+ T cells from PBMCs. This TCR was sampled from a human donor with multiple sclerosis. V gene TRBV29-1 combines with J gene TRBJ1-4, with D perhaps TRBD1 (5 bases). The CDR3 is CSVGGTGVATNEKLFF. In DNA, the CDR3 is TGCAGCGTTGGAGGTACAGGAGTCGCAACTAATGAAAAACTGTTTTTT.